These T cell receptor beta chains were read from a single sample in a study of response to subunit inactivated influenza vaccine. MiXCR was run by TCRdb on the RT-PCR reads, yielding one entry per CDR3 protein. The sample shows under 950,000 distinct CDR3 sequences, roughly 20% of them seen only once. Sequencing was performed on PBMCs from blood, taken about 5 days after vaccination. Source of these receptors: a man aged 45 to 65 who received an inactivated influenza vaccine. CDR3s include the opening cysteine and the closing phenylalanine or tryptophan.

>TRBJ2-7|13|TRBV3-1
CASSQQGQYEQYF
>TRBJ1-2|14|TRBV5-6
CASSYGTGLRGYTF
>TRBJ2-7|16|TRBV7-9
CASSLVWRQVSYEQYF
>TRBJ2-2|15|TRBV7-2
CASKTQGVDTGELFF
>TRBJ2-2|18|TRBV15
CATSRVVEWGIVAGELFF
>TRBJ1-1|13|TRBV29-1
CSVEIPGRTEAFF
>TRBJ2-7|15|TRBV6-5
CASSYSRLGYYEQYF
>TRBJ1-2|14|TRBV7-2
CASSWDGTRDGYTF
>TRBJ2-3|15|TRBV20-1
CSARGGGTRMDTQYF
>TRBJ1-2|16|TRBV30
CAWSGPRGGWQRGYTF
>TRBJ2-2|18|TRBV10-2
CASSESSIAGRDTGELFF
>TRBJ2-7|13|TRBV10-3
CAAGLAEFHEQYF
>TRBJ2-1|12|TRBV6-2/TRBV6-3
CASSYSPGVQFF
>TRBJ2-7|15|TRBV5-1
CASSPAGASGYEQYF
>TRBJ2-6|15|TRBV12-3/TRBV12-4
CASRSTGSGANVLTF
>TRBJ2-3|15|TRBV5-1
CASSLASGITDTQYF
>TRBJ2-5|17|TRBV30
CAWGISGLAGIGETQYF
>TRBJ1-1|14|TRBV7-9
CASSPQGENTEAFF
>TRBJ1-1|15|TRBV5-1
CASSLIRGMNTEAFF
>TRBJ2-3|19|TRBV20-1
CSARAGTSGGGKSTDTQYF
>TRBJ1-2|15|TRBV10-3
CATTPGSGKFYGYTF
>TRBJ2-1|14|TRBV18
CASSPSRTVIEQFF
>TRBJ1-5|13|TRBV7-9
CASSLYQDQPQHF
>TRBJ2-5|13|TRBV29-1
CSEGGTGKETQYF
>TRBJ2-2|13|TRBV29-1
CSVAGSNTGELFF